The rows below give T cell receptor beta chains drawn from one sample of a study of cytomegalovirus exposure and HLA in healthy donors. This table comes from immunoSEQ multiplex PCR, and its TCRdb copy is limited to in-frame clones, with some not included. The data contain 150,000 to 200,000 clones, roughly 74% of them singletons. The material sequenced was PBMCs. These receptors all stem from a young woman in good health and CMV-seropositive. Each CDR3 is given with its conserved first and last residue. The order of the fields is CDR3 protein, CDR3 DNA, V gene, D gene, clone size, J gene. A D gene is named only where the DNA matches it firmly. Clone size is given for some rows only: seen once, a few or many times, or a class if the clone is expanded.

CDR3: CATSGGQGASYEQYF
DNA: TGTGCCACCAGCGGCGGACAGGGGGCATCCTACGAGCAGTACTTC
V: TRBV15
D: TRBD1
size: .
J: TRBJ2-7

CDR3: CASSPIGTAATNEKLFF
DNA: TGTGCCAGCTCACCAATAGGGACAGCAGCAACTAATGAAAAACTGTTTTTT
V: TRBV18
D: TRBD1
size: .
J: TRBJ1-4

CDR3: CASSPGQGNYGYTF
DNA: TGTGCCAGCAGCCCGGGACAGGGGAACTATGGCTACACCTTC
V: TRBV5-6
D: TRBD1
size: .
J: TRBJ1-2

CDR3: CASSQDRGHEQYF
DNA: TGCGCCAGCAGCCAAGACAGGGGTCACGAGCAGTACTTC
V: TRBV4-1
D: .
size: .
J: TRBJ2-7

CDR3: CASSQASRAEEQYF
DNA: TGCGCCAGCAGCCAAGCCTCCAGGGCGGAGGAGCAGTACTTC
V: TRBV4-1
D: .
size: .
J: TRBJ2-7

CDR3: CASSQDRTQGALNGYTF
DNA: TGCGCCAGCAGCCAAGATCGTACGCAGGGGGCATTGAATGGCTACACCTTC
V: TRBV4-3
D: TRBD1
size: once
J: TRBJ1-2

CDR3: CASSRTDSGNTIYF
DNA: TGTGCCAGCAGCCGGACAGACTCTGGAAACACCATATATTTT
V: TRBV28
D: .
size: .
J: TRBJ1-3

CDR3: CASSGTDRREETQYF
DNA: TGTGCCAGCAGCGGGACGGACAGGCGGGAAGAGACCCAGTACTTC
V: TRBV5-4
D: TRBD1
size: .
J: TRBJ2-5

CDR3: CASSPLLQMNTEAFF
DNA: TGTGCCAGCTCACCACTCTTACAAATGAACACTGAAGCTTTCTTT
V: TRBV18
D: .
size: .
J: TRBJ1-1

CDR3: CASTQRGGTYEQYF
DNA: TGTGCCAGCACCCAAAGGGGGGGTACCTACGAGCAGTACTTC
V: TRBV7-8
D: .
size: .
J: TRBJ2-7

CDR3: CASSYFTGDPLSEQYF
DNA: TGTGCCAGCAGTTACTTCACGGGGGATCCCCTTTCGGAGCAGTACTTC
V: TRBV6-5
D: .
size: .
J: TRBJ2-7

CDR3: CASSIGGASYEQYF
DNA: TGTGCCAGTAGTATCGGCGGGGCCTCCTACGAGCAGTACTTC
V: TRBV19
D: .
size: .
J: TRBJ2-7

CDR3: CASNDYMAPNEQFF
DNA: TGTGCCAGCAACGACTATATGGCGCCGAATGAGCAGTTCTTC
V: TRBV27
D: .
size: few
J: TRBJ2-1

CDR3: CASSDSYLGYTF
DNA: TGTGCCAGCAGTGACTCGTATTTGGGCTACACCTTC
V: TRBV6-4
D: .
size: .
J: TRBJ1-2